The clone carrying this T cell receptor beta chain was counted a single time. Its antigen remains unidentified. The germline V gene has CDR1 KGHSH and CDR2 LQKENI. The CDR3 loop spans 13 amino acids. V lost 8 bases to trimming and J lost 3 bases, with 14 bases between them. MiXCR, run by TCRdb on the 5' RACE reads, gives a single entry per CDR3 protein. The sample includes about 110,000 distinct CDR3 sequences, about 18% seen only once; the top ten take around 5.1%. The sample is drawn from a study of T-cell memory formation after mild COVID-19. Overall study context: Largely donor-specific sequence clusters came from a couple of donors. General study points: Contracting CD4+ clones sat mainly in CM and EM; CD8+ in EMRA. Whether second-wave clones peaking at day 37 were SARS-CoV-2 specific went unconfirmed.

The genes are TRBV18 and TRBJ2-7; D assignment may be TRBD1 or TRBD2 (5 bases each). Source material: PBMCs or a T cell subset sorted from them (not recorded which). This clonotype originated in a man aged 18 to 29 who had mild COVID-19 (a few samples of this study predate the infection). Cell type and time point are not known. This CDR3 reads CASARGTDYEQYV. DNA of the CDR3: TGTGCCAGCGCGAGGGGTACAGACTACGAGCAGTACGTC.